The 11 T cell receptor beta chains below were found in one sample sequenced in a study of T cell responses to AZD1222 COVID-19 vaccine. The repertoire was sequenced with immunoSEQ multiplex PCR; TCRdb's copy has only in-frame clones and lacks some. The table has nearly 95,000 clones, 80% to 90% seen once. The source was peripheral blood, collected 28 days after the second AZD1222 dose. The origin of the receptors is an adult who received the AZD1222 COVID-19 vaccine.

In its sample, this clone was seen once. The genes are TRBV7-3 and TRBJ2-5; TRBD2 matches at 8 bases. CDR1 and CDR2 (germline): SGHTA, FQGTGA. This CDR3 has 16 residues. After removal of 1 base from V and 1 base from J, the junction contained 5 bases not matched to a gene. The CDR3 protein is CASSLNALAGQETQYF. In nucleotides, the CDR3 is TGTGCCAGCAGCTTAAACGCCCTAGCGGGCCAAGAGACCCAGTACTTC.

The rearrangement uses TRBV3-1 (or the pseudogene TRBV3-2) and TRBJ2-1, with TRBD1 matching 7 bases. This CDR3 is 15 amino acids long. Germline CDR1 LGHDT, CDR2 YNNKEL (reference sequence). The V and J ends lost 3 bases and 5 bases, in that order; junction bases with no gene match: 7. The CDR3 protein is CASSHSGTDNNEQFF. In nucleotides, the CDR3 is TGTGCCAGCAGCCACTCCGGGACAGATAACAATGAGCAGTTCTTC.

The rearrangement uses TRBV23-1 and TRBJ1-2, with 10 bases matching TRBD1. TRBV23-1 belongs to the ORF category, with a function that is uncertain. CDR3 length equals 16 residues. Trimming cost V 2 bases and J 6 bases; bases outside gene matches: 9. The CDR3 region is CASSQKPGQGNDGYTF. In DNA, the CDR3 is TGCGCCAGCAGTCAAAAACCGGGACAGGGGAACGATGGCTACACCTTC.

This chain connects TRBV5-1 to TRBJ1-3, with D uncertain. This CDR3 is 14 amino acids long. Per the germline V gene, CDR1 is SGHRS and CDR2 is YFSETQ. The V end was cut by 5 bases, the J end by 0 bases, with 9 bases between. CDR3 sequence: CASRDSSSGNTIYF. The CDR3 coding sequence is TGCGCCAGCAGGGATTCAAGCTCTGGAAACACCATATATTTT.

The chain recombines TRBV5-6 with TRBJ1-1, with unresolved D. The CDR3 length is 15 residues. Deletions cut 4 bases from V and 1 base from J, with 14 bases between. The germline CDR1 and CDR2 sequences are SGHDT and YYEEEE. CDR3 region: CASSREIYGNTEAFF. CDR3 nucleotide sequence: TGTGCCAGCAGCCGAGAGATTTACGGGAACACTGAAGCTTTCTTT.

This rearrangement joins TRBV5-1 to TRBJ2-7; the match to TRBD2 covers 7 bases. V lost 3 bases to trimming and J lost 3 bases; unmatched junction nucleotides: 6. The CDR3 is 14 residues long. Germline CDR1 is SGHRS and CDR2 is YFSETQ. CDR3: CASSYGGSGYEQYF. The DNA for the CDR3 is TGCGCCAGCAGCTACGGGGGGTCTGGCTACGAGCAGTACTTC.

V is TRBV5-5 and J is TRBJ2-5; D unresolved. This CDR3 is built from 14 residues. Trimming removed 4 bases at V and 2 bases at J, with 12 bases between. Germline V CDR1 and CDR2: SGHKS, YYEKEE (reference sequence). CDR3 bases: TGTGCCAGCAGCGAATGGTCGGTACAAGAGACCCAGTACTTC. Protein sequence: CASSEWSVQETQYF.

The chain links TRBV18 to TRBJ2-5; D might be TRBD1 (6 bases). CDR3 length equals 16 residues. Germline CDR1 is KGHSH and CDR2 is LQKENI. Trimming shortened V by 5 bases and J by 5 bases, and 21 bases separated the two germline ends. This CDR3 reads CASSVTQQGVGETQYF. Written as DNA, the CDR3 is TGTGCCAGCTCAGTTACTCAACAGGGAGTAGGTGAGACCCAGTACTTC.

The CDR3 DNA reads as TGTGCCAGCAGCCGGGGCAGAGGTGGAGATGAGCAGTTCTTC. It translates to CASSRGRGGDEQFF. The rearrangement uses TRBV3-1 (or the pseudogene TRBV3-2) and TRBJ2-1, with D tentatively TRBD1 (5 bases). The germline CDR1 and CDR2 sequences are LGHDT and YNNKEL (reference sequence). Trimming shortened V by 4 bases and J by 8 bases, and 15 bases separated the two germline ends. The length of the CDR3 is 14 residues.

The chain uses TRBV6-4 and TRBJ2-1, with D perhaps matching TRBD1 (6 bases). Trimming stripped 8 bases from V and 0 bases from J, with 14 bases between. The CDR3 is 15 amino acids. In germline, CDR1 is MRHNA, CDR2 SNTAGT. As DNA, the CDR3 is TGTGCCAGCCGTGTTGACAGGAGCTCCTACAATGAGCAGTTCTTC. Protein: CASRVDRSSYNEQFF.

This sequence joins TRBV14 and TRBJ2-1; 9 bases agree with TRBD2. J lost 9 bases, V lost 0 bases, and 9 bases had no gene match. The CDR3 extends over 16 amino acids. The germline V gene has CDR1 SGHDN and CDR2 FVKESK. CDR3 sequence reads: CASSQDVGGGAFEQFF. The CDR3 nucleotides read TGTGCCAGCAGCCAAGACGTGGGCGGGGGGGCCTTTGAGCAGTTCTTC.